The present T cell receptor (beta chain) was sequenced within a study of blood T cell repertoires in COVID-19. Study summary: Collection of acute and convalescent COVID-19 samples took place in the United States, Italy and Spain.

The CDR3 length is 16 residues. The ends lost 0 bases at V and 0 bases at J; junction bases unmatched: 5. Germline V CDR1 and CDR2: LGHDT, YNNKEL (reference sequence). Original methodology: How many nucleated cells were present was estimated from reference gene primer amplification. Only in-frame clones appear in the TCRdb table, and some are missing; sequencing was by immunoSEQ multiplex PCR. The V and J calls and clone size were taken over from that table, and D and trimming were inferred from the DNA. The sample includes around 260,000 clones, roughly 89% of them seen just once. The J gene is TRBJ2-7, the V gene TRBV3-1 (or the pseudogene TRBV3-2); the match to TRBD1 covers 7 bases. Sequenced: peripheral blood. This receptor was obtained from a woman in her thirties or forties who had recovered from COVID-19. CDR3 sequence reads: CASSQDPGTDSYEQYF. The CDR3 coding sequence is TGTGCCAGCAGCCAAGATCCCGGGACAGACTCCTACGAGCAGTACTTC.